The T cell receptor beta chain described here comes from a study of cytomegalovirus exposure and HLA in healthy donors. Study-wide points: Being indistinguishable, some V segments were excluded, TRBV6-2 and TRBV6-3 among them. The authors later found TCR association rates varying by HLA locus, with DRB1 most and HLA-C fewest.

The CDR3 sequence is 15 residues long. Looked up from germline, CDR1 is MNHNS and CDR2 is SASEGT. The V end lost 7 bases, the J end lost 2 bases, and 18 bases lay between the germline ends. This PCR relied on a set of 60 Vbeta primers and 13 Jbeta primers. The assay was immunoSEQ multiplex PCR, and TCRdb's table has in-frame clones only and misses some. Of fewer than 200,000 clones in the sample, roughly 80% were seen once. Comment on this clone: The antigen is undetermined.

This chain uses TRBV6-1 with TRBJ2-7; D not resolved. Sequencing input: PBMCs. The TCR was taken from a woman in her late teens or twenties in good health and CMV-seronegative. The CDR3 region is CASTPRLFGTYEQYF. CDR3 nucleotides: TGTGCCAGCACCCCGCGGCTGTTCGGAACCTACGAGCAGTACTTC.